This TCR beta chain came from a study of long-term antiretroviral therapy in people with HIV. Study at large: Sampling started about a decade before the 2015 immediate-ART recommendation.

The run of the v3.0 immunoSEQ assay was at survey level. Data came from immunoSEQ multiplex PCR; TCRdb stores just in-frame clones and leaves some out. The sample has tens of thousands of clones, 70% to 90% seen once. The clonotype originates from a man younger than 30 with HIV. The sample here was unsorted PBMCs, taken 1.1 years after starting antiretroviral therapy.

The CDR3 nucleotides are TGCAGTGCTAGAGAACGAGAGACCCAGTACTTC. It encodes CSARERETQYF. The J gene is TRBJ2-5, the V gene TRBV20-1, with D uncertain. The germline V gene has CDR1 DFQATT and CDR2 SNEGSKA (reference sequence). The CDR3 extends over 11 amino acids. Trimming cost V 0 bases and J 4 bases, with 3 bases left between them.